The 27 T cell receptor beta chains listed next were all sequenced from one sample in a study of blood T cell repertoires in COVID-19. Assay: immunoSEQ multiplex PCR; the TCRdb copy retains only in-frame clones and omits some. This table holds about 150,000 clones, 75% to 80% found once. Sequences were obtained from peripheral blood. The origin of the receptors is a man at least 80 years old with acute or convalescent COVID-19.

The chain's CDR3 is CASSQSTKTAHNREWQPQHF. The CDR3 DNA is TGCGCCAGCAGCCAATCAACCAAAACAGCCCACAACAGGGAGTGGCAGCCCCAGCATTTT. The gene calls are TRBV5-1 and TRBJ1-5, with D possibly being TRBD1 (6 bases). There are 20 residues in the CDR3. V was shortened by 4 bases and J by 7 bases, with 33 bases between the two germline ends. Germline loops: CDR1 SGHRS, CDR2 YFSETQ.

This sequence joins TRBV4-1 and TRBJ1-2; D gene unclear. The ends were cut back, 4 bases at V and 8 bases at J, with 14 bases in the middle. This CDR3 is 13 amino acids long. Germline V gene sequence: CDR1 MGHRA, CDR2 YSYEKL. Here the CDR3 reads CASSPYETLGYTF. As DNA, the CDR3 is TGCGCCAGCAGCCCCTACGAAACCCTCGGCTACACCTTC.

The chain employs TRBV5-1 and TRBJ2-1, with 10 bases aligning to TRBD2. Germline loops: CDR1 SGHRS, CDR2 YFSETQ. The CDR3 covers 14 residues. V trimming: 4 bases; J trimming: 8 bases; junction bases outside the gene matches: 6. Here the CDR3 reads CASSLLAGLDEQFF. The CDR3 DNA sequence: TGCGCCAGCAGCCTACTAGCGGGGTTGGATGAGCAGTTCTTC.

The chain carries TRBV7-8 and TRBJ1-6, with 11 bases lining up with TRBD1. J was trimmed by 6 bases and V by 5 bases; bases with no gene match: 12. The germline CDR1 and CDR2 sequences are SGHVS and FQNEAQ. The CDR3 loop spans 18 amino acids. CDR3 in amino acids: CASSRNTGTGGSNSPLHF. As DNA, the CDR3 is TGTGCCAGCAGCCGAAACACCGGGACAGGGGGGTCTAATTCACCCCTCCACTTT.

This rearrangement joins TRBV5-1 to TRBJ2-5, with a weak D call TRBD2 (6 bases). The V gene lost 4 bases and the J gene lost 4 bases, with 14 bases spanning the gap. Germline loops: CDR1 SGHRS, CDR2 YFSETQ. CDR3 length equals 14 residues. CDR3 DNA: TGCGCCAGCAGCCGTGGAGGGCAGGGAGAGACCCAGTACTTC. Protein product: CASSRGGQGETQYF.

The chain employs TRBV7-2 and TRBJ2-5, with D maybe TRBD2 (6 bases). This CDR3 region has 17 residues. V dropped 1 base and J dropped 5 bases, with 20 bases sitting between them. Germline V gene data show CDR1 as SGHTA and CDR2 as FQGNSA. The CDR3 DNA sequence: TGTGCCAGCAGCTTAGGAGAGAGGGTTGCGGGGAGTGAGACCCAGTACTTC. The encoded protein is CASSLGERVAGSETQYF.

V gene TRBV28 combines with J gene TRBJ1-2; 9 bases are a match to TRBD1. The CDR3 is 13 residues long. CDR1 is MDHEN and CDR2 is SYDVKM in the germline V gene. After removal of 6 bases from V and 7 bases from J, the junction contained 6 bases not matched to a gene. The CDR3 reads CASSQQGASGYTF. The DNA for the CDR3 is TGTGCCAGCAGCCAACAGGGGGCGAGTGGCTACACCTTC.

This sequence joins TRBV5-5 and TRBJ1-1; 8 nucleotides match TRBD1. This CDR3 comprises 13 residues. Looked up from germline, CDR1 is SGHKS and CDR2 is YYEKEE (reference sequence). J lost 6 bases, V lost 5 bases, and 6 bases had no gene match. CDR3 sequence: CASRPKTGAEAFF. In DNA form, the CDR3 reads TGTGCCAGCAGACCTAAGACAGGGGCTGAAGCTTTCTTT.

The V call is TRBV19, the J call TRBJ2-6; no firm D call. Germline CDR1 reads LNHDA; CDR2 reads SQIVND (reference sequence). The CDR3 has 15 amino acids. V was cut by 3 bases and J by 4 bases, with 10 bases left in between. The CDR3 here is CASSIQAAGANVLTF. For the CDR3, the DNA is TGTGCCAGTAGTATTCAGGCTGCCGGGGCCAACGTCCTGACTTTC.

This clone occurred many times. The CDR3 sequence: CASSHPQGRQNTGELFF. For the CDR3, the DNA is TGTGCCAGCAGCCACCCCCAGGGGAGACAGAACACCGGGGAGCTGTTTTTT. The chain employs TRBV4-2 and TRBJ2-2, with D possibly TRBD1 on 6 matching bases. Per the germline V gene, CDR1 is LGHNA and CDR2 is YNFKEQ. CDR3 length equals 17 residues. V was shortened by 3 bases and J by 1 base, with 15 bases between the two germline ends.

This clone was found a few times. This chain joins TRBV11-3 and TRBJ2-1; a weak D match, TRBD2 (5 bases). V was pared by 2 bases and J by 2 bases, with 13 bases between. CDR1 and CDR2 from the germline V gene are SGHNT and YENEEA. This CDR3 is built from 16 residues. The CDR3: CASSLQLGVTYNEQFF. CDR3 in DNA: TGTGCCAGCAGCTTACAACTCGGGGTTACCTACAATGAGCAGTTCTTC.

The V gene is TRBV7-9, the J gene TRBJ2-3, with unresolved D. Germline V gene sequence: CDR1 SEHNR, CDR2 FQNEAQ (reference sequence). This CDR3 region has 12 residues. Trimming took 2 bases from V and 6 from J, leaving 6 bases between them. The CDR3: CASSLRADTQYF. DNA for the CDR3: TGTGCCAGCAGCTTAAGAGCGGATACGCAGTATTTT.

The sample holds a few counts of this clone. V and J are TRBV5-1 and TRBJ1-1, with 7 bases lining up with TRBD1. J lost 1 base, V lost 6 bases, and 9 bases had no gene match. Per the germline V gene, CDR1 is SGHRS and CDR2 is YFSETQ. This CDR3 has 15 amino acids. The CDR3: CASTSQGVANTEAFF. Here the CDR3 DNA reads TGCGCCAGCACCTCTCAGGGGGTTGCGAACACTGAAGCTTTCTTT.

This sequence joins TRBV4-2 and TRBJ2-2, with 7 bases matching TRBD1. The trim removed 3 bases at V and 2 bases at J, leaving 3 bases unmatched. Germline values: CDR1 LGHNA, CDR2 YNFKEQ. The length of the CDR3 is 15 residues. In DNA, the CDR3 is TGTGCCAGCAGCCAGTGGACAGGCAACACCGGGGAGCTGTTTTTT. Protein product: CASSQWTGNTGELFF.

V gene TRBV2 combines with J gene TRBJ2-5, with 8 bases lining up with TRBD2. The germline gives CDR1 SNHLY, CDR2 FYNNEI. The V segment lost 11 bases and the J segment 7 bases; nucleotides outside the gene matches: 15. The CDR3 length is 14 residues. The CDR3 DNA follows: TGTGCCGGGATGCCAGGGCGGGGGGAGTGGACCCAGTACTTC. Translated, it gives CAGMPGRGEWTQYF.

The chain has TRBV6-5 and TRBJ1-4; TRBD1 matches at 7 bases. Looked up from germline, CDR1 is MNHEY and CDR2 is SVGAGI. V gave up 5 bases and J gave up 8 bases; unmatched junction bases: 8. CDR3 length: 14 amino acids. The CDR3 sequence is CASSRTGGGEKLFF. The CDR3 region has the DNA TGTGCCAGCAGTAGGACAGGAGGGGGAGAAAAACTGTTTTTT.

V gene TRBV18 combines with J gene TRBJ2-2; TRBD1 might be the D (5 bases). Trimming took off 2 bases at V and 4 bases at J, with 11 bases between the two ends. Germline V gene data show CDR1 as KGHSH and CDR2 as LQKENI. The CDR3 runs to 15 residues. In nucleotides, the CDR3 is TGTGCCAGCTCACCAGTAGGGGCCCCCACCGGGGAGCTGTTTTTT. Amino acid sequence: CASSPVGAPTGELFF.

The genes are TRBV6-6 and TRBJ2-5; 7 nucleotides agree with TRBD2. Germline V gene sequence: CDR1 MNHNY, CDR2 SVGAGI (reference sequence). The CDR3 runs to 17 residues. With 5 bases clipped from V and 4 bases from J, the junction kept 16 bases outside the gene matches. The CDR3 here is CASSRVGLAGVGETQYF. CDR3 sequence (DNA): TGTGCCAGCAGTCGAGTAGGGCTGGCGGGGGTAGGAGAGACCCAGTACTTC.

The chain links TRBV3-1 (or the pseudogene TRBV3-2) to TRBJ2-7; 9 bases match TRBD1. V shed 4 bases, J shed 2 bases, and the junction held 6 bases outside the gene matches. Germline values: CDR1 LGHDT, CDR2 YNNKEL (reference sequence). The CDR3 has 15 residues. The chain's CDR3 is CASSPAGTGPYEQYF. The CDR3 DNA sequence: TGTGCCAGCAGCCCAGCGGGGACAGGGCCCTACGAGCAGTACTTC.

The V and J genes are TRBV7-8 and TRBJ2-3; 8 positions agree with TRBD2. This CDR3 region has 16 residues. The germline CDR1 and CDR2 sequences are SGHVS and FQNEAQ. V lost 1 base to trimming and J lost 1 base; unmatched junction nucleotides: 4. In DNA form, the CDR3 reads TGTGCCAGCAGCTTAGATGGCGGGGGGCGCACAGATACGCAGTATTTT. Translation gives CASSLDGGGRTDTQYF. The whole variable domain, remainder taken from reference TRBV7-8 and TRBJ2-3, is GAGVSQSPRYKVAKRGQDVALRCDPISGHVSLFWYQQALGQGPEFLTYFQNEAQLDKSGLPSDRFFAERPEGSVSTLKIQRTQQEDSAVYLCASSLDGGGRTDTQYFGPGTRLTVL.

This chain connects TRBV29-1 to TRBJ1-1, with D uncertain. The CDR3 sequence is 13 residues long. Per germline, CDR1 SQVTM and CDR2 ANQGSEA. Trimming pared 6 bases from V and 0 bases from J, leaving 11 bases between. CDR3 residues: CSVARQMNTEAFF. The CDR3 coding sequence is TGCAGCGTCGCGCGGCAGATGAACACTGAAGCTTTCTTT.

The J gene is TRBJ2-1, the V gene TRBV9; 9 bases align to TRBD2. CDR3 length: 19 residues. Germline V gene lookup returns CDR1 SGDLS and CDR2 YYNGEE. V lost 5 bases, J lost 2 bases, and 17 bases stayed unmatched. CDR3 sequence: CASRDPGGGASGAYNEQFF. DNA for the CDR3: TGTGCCAGCAGGGACCCGGGCGGGGGGGCCTCGGGCGCCTACAATGAGCAGTTCTTC.

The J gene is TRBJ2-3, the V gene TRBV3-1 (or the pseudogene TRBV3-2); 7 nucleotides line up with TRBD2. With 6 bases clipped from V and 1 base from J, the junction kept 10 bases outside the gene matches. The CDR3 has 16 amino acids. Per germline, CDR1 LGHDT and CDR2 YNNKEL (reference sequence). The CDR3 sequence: CASRPERGLGTDTQYF. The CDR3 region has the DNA TGTGCCAGCAGGCCGGAGCGGGGTTTAGGCACAGATACGCAGTATTTT.

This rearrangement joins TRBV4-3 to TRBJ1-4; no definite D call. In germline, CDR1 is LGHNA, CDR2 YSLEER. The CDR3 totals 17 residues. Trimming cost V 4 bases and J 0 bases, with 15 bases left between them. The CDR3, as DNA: TGCGCCAGCAGCCCGCAATATTACTCGGCAACTAATGAAAAACTGTTTTTT. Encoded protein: CASSPQYYSATNEKLFF.

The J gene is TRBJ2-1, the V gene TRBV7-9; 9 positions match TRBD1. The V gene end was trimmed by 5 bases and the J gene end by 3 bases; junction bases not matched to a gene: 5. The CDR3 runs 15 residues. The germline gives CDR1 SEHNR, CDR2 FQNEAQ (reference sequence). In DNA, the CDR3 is TGTGCCAGCAGCCCAGACAGGGGGAACTACAATGAGCAGTTCTTC. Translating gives CASSPDRGNYNEQFF.

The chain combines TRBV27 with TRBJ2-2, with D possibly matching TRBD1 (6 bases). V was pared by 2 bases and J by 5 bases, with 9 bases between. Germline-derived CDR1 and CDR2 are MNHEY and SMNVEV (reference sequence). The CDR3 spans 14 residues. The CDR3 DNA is TGTGCCAGCAGTTTAGTTCAGGGGACCGGGGAGCTGTTTTTT. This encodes CASSLVQGTGELFF.

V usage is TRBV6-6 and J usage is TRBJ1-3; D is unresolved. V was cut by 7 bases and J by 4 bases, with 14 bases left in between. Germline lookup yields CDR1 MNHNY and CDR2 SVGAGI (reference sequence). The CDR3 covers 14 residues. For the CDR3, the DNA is TGTGCCAGCACCCTAGGAGGGATAGGAAACACCATATATTTT. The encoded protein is CASTLGGIGNTIYF.